A single sample gave rise to the 14 T cell receptor beta chains below, sequenced in a study of T cell repertoires in cytomegalovirus infection. One entry per CDR3 protein results from TCRdb running MiXCR on the reads. The repertoire holds 150,000 or so distinct CDR3 sequences, with under 8% as singletons. Specimen: PBMCs. The receptors originated from a human donor in good health (CMV status not recorded). Some clones in this sample may be carry-over from other donors' samples.

At least ten counts were recorded for this clonotype. CDR3 sequence reads: CASSLVGGGAWTGELFF. DNA of the CDR3: TGTGCCAGCAGCTTAGTTGGCGGGGGGGCCTGGACCGGGGAGCTGTTTTTT. This chain uses TRBV7-2 with TRBJ2-2, with 9 bases lining up with TRBD2. This CDR3 comprises 17 residues. With V trimmed by 1 base and J by 5 bases, 8 bases remained unmatched. CDR1 SGHTA and CDR2 FQGNSA come from the germline V gene.

The V call is TRBV29-1, the J call TRBJ1-1, with D tentatively TRBD1 (6 bases). CDR1 and CDR2 from the germline V gene are SQVTM and ANQGSEA. V was trimmed by 5 bases and J by 7 bases, leaving 17 bases between them. The CDR3 totals 13 residues. The CDR3 sequence: CSVQSRGKGEAFF. CDR3 bases: TGCAGCGTTCAGAGCAGGGGCAAGGGTGAAGCTTTCTTT.

This clonotype was observed many times. The gene calls are TRBV14 and TRBJ1-2, with a tentative D call TRBD1 (5 bases). The germline V and J ends were trimmed by 1 base and 8 bases, with 17 bases remaining between them. The germline gives CDR1 SGHDN, CDR2 FVKESK. The CDR3 spans 15 residues. CDR3 loop: CASSQVRGVGEGYTF. DNA for the CDR3: TGTGCCAGCAGCCAAGTGAGGGGTGTGGGTGAAGGCTACACCTTC.

This clonotype has a count of ten or more. The V gene is TRBV7-8, the J gene TRBJ2-3; D is perhaps TRBD1 (6 bases). V lost 6 bases, J lost 4 bases, and 17 bases lay in between. The germline V gene has CDR1 SGHVS and CDR2 FQNEAQ. CDR3 length equals 15 residues. This CDR3 is CASSFKPKGADTQYF. CDR3 in DNA: TGTGCCAGCAGTTTTAAACCGAAGGGGGCAGATACGCAGTATTTT.

This clonotype was recorded many times. The J gene is TRBJ2-1, the V gene TRBV7-2; 11 positions match TRBD2. J lost 9 bases, V lost 10 bases, and 17 bases had no gene match. Germline loops: CDR1 SGHTA, CDR2 FQGNSA. The CDR3 loop spans 16 amino acids. The CDR3 protein is CANTPQSSGGAGEQFF. CDR3 sequence (DNA): TGTGCCAACACCCCTCAGAGTAGCGGGGGGGCCGGTGAGCAGTTCTTC.

This clonotype was counted ten times or more. The gene calls are TRBV7-2 and TRBJ1-3, with 8 bases that match TRBD1. Germline lookup yields CDR1 SGHTA and CDR2 FQGNSA. The trim removed 5 bases at V and 0 bases at J, leaving 24 bases unmatched. This CDR3 is built from 22 residues. As DNA, the CDR3 is TGTGCCAGCAGCGGCCGAGGAGGGACAGGAGGCGAGGGGCCTTTCTCTGGAAACACCATATATTTT. It is translated as CASSGRGGTGGEGPFSGNTIYF.

The rearrangement joins TRBV4-1 to TRBJ2-5; TRBD1 might be the D (8 bases). Trimming cost V 3 bases and J 0 bases, with 14 bases left between them. From germline, CDR1 is MGHRA and CDR2 YSYEKL. There are 16 residues in the CDR3. CDR3 sequence (DNA): TGCGCCAGCAGCCAGGGGGGGACAGGCCACCAAGAGACCCAGTACTTC. Translating gives CASSQGGTGHQETQYF.

This clonotype was counted at least ten times. In nucleotides, the CDR3 is TGTGCCAGCAGCTCACCTCCTGGGGGTCCGAACACCGGGGAGCTGTTTTTT. Protein: CASSSPPGGPNTGELFF. The chain couples TRBV7-9 to TRBJ2-2; tentatively, D is TRBD1 or TRBD2 (5 bases each). The CDR3 spans 17 residues. Between the trimmed V and J ends, which lost 4 bases and 0 bases, there was a span of 15 bases. Germline lookup yields CDR1 SEHNR and CDR2 FQNEAQ (reference sequence).

This clonotype was found many times. The J gene is TRBJ2-3, the V gene TRBV7-2; 7 bases match TRBD2. Germline-derived CDR1 and CDR2 are SGHTA and FQGNSA. V was clipped by 4 bases and J by 4 bases; unmatched bases: 5. CDR3 size: 14 residues. DNA of the CDR3: TGTGCCAGCAGCTCTCGAGCGGGACCAGATACGCAGTATTTT. Amino acids: CASSSRAGPDTQYF.

This chain connects TRBV7-2 to TRBJ1-6, with unresolved D. Trimming took off 4 bases at V and 4 bases at J, with 14 bases between the two ends. The CDR3 runs 16 residues. In germline, CDR1 is SGHTA, CDR2 FQGNSA. DNA for the CDR3: TGTGCCAGCAGCTCACAGCCGGCCTCGTATAATTCACCCCTCCACTTT. Amino acids: CASSSQPASYNSPLHF.

This clonotype was recorded at least ten times. The chain is built from TRBV29-1 and TRBJ1-5; 9 bases are a match to TRBD1. V shed 4 bases, J shed 5 bases, and the junction held 9 bases outside the gene matches. The CDR3 runs 15 residues. Germline lookup yields CDR1 SQVTM and CDR2 ANQGSEA. The CDR3 DNA is TGCAGCGTTGCCGGGGGACAGGGCTCCGATCAGCCCCAGCATTTT. This codes for CSVAGGQGSDQPQHF.

The V call is TRBV6-2 or TRBV6-3, the J call TRBJ2-1; possible D gene TRBD2, 6 bases. This CDR3 comprises 14 residues. Trimming left V 7 bases short and J 2 bases short, with 12 bases between. Germline CDR1 is MNHEY and CDR2 is SVGEGT. CDR3 protein: CASTGGTPYNEQFF. CDR3 sequence (DNA): TGTGCCAGCACGGGCGGGACCCCCTACAATGAGCAGTTCTTC.

This clonotype was seen more than once but under ten times. The CDR3 protein is CASSEAGGKNEQYF. For the CDR3, the DNA is TGTGCCAGCAGTGAAGCAGGGGGCAAAAACGAGCAGTACTTC. This rearrangement joins TRBV25-1 to TRBJ2-7; 8 nucleotides match TRBD1. Germline V gene lookup returns CDR1 MGHDK and CDR2 SYGVNS. V shed 2 bases and J 5 bases; nucleotides not matched to a gene: 5. This CDR3 is 14 amino acids long.

This clonotype was counted ten times or more. J is TRBJ2-7 and V is TRBV7-2, with 9 bases fitting TRBD1. This CDR3 spans 14 amino acids. Germline V gives CDR1 SGHTA, CDR2 FQGNSA. The V segment lost 4 bases and the J segment 2 bases; nucleotides outside the gene matches: 3. CDR3 nucleotide sequence: TGTGCCAGCAGCTCCGGACAGGGGACCTACGAGCAGTACTTC. It yields the protein CASSSGQGTYEQYF.